This T cell receptor beta chain originates from a study of cytomegalovirus exposure and HLA in healthy donors. As to this clone: Antigen specificity is unknown.

General study points: Earlier findings revealed that most TCR beta V segments proved productive either about 87% or about 30% of the time. Cytomegalovirus-associated status was assigned to some 160 TCR beta chains.

The CDR3 consists of 17 residues. V was clipped by 0 bases and J by 1 base, with 13 bases between them. In germline, CDR1 is SGHNT, CDR2 YYREEE (reference sequence). Primers for the PCR totalled 60 Vbeta and 13 Jbeta. Profiling relied on immunoSEQ multiplex PCR, and the TCRdb table lists in-frame clones only, not all of them. Among roughly 120,000 clones, 79% were seen once, and the ten largest hold around 4.5%. Source material: PBMCs. This chain joins TRBV5-4 and TRBJ2-2, with D perhaps TRBD2 (6 bases). The sequence came from a man younger than 40 in good health and CMV-seropositive. The CDR3 sequence is CASSLGFNGRNTGELFF. The CDR3 DNA sequence: TGTGCCAGCAGCTTGGGGTTCAACGGGAGGAACACCGGGGAGCTGTTTTTT.